Listed below are T cell receptor beta chains from one sample, sequenced in a study of cytomegalovirus exposure and HLA in healthy donors. Profiled with immunoSEQ multiplex PCR; TCRdb holds only in-frame clones, not every one. The sample table sets out around 29,000 clones. What was sequenced was PBMCs. The receptors were gathered from a man between 25 and 39 years old in good health and CMV-seronegative. Both conserved end residues are part of each CDR3. The D gene is left open where the match is weak. Clone size is stated in some rows and not others, as once, few, many or a class when expanded.

TRBJ2-7 TRBD2 TRBV7-2 - CASSHRTSGGNSYEQYF TGTGCCAGCAGCCACCGGACTAGCGGGGGGAACTCCTACGAGCAGTACTTC
TRBJ2-7 - TRBV7-2 - CASSLIGEDEQYF TGTGCCAGCAGCTTAATTGGAGAGGACGAGCAGTACTTC
TRBJ2-7 TRBD2 TRBV6-1 medium-sized CASSGLAGGRDEQYF TGTGCCAGCAGTGGGCTAGCGGGGGGGCGAGACGAGCAGTACTTC
TRBJ2-1 - TRBV7-9 - CASRFDRINEQFF TGTGCCAGCAGATTTGACAGGATTAATGAGCAGTTCTTC
TRBJ2-1 - TRBV5-1 - CASSFQGRSYNEQFF TGCGCCAGCAGTTTCCAGGGGCGCTCCTACAATGAGCAGTTCTTC
TRBJ2-1 TRBD1 TRBV29-1 - CSGGTGNNEQFF TGCAGCGGGGGGACAGGGAACAATGAGCAGTTCTTC
TRBJ1-4 - TRBV6-5 - CASSPDTSTNEKLFF TGTGCCAGCAGCCCGGACACCTCAACTAATGAAAAACTGTTTTTT
TRBJ1-2 - TRBV28 - CASSSGLAASHGYTF TGTGCCAGCAGTTCGGGTTTGGCAGCCTCGCATGGCTACACCTTC
TRBJ1-1 - TRBV18 - CASSPPSSNTEAFF TGTGCCAGCTCACCACCTAGCTCGAACACTGAAGCTTTCTTT
TRBJ2-7 - TRBV18 - CASSLLPGQAYEQYF TGTGCCAGCTCACTACTACCGGGACAAGCCTACGAGCAGTACTTC
TRBJ1-2 - TRBV5-1 - CASSLAPTAIYGYTF TGCGCCAGCAGCTTGGCCCCAACAGCTATCTATGGCTACACCTTC
TRBJ2-7 - TRBV10-3 - CASTGTAGYEQYF TGTGCCTCAACCGGGACAGCGGGCTACGAGCAGTACTTC
TRBJ1-3 TRBD1 TRBV4-3 - CASSPNQGASSGNTIYF TGCGCCAGCAGCCCAAACCAGGGGGCGTCCTCTGGAAACACCATATATTTT
TRBJ1-2 TRBD1 TRBV5-1 - CASSPTGDNGYTF TGCGCCAGCAGCCCGACAGGGGATAATGGCTACACCTTC
TRBJ2-1 TRBD2 TRBV4-2 - CASSLLAGGITYNEQFF TGTGCCAGCAGCCTACTAGCGGGGGGCATTACATACAATGAGCAGTTCTTC
TRBJ1-2 TRBD1 TRBV28 - CASSYPGQGNYGYTF TGTGCCAGCAGTTACCCCGGACAGGGGAACTATGGCTACACCTTC
TRBJ2-5 TRBD2 TRBV19 - CASSLRLAGETQYF TGTGCCAGTAGCCTCAGACTAGCTGGGGAGACCCAGTACTTC
TRBJ2-6 TRBD2 TRBV19 - CASSSAGEGSGANVLTF TGTGCCAGTAGTTCAGCGGGGGAAGGGAGCGGGGCCAACGTCCTGACTTTC
TRBJ1-3 - TRBV6-5 - CASSYSMRSGNTIYF TGTGCCAGCAGTTACTCCATGCGATCTGGAAACACCATATATTTT
TRBJ2-1 TRBD1 TRBV7-2 - CASSLDPTGENEQFF TGTGCCAGCAGCTTAGACCCGACAGGGGAGAATGAGCAGTTCTTC
TRBJ2-7 TRBD1 TRBV19 - CASSHRGYPYEQYF TGTGCCAGTAGTCACAGGGGGTACCCCTACGAGCAGTACTTC
TRBJ2-5 TRBD2 TRBV7-9 - CASSSSERELGETQYF TGTGCCAGCAGCTCCTCCGAGCGGGAGTTGGGCGAGACCCAGTACTTC
TRBJ2-7 TRBD2 TRBV4-1 - CASSQGAGVGEQYF TGCGCCAGCAGCCAAGGGGCGGGGGTCGGCGAGCAGTACTTC
TRBJ2-7 - TRBV27 - CASSFGYEQYF TGTGCCAGCAGTTTCGGGTACGAGCAGTACTTC
TRBJ2-7 TRBD2 TRBV28 - CAGIGRALEQYF TGTGCCGGCATCGGGAGGGCCCTCGAGCAGTACTTC
TRBJ1-2 - TRBV13 - CASSLADRLSAGYTF TGTGCCAGCAGCTTAGCGGACAGACTATCGGCAGGCTACACCTTC
TRBJ2-7 TRBD1 TRBV7-2 - CASSSKDRGIGEQYF TGTGCCAGCAGCAGCAAGGACAGGGGAATTGGCGAGCAGTACTTC
TRBJ2-7 TRBD2 TRBV27 - CASRPSGGNYEQYF TGTGCCAGCAGACCTAGCGGGGGGAACTACGAGCAGTACTTC
TRBJ2-7 TRBD2 TRBV18 - CASSLTSGSYEQYF TGTGCCAGCTCACTAACTAGCGGCTCCTACGAGCAGTACTTC
TRBJ1-1 - TRBV25-1 - CASSELGVRKNTEAFF TGTGCCAGCAGTGAATTAGGGGTCCGAAAGAACACTGAAGCTTTCTTT
TRBJ2-3 TRBD2 TRBV6-4 - CASKRTSGGGDTQYF TGTGCCAGTAAACGGACTAGCGGGGGGGGAGATACGCAGTATTTT
TRBJ2-7 TRBD1 TRBV5-6 - CASSYGTGTYEQYF TGTGCCAGCAGTTACGGGACAGGGACCTACGAGCAGTACTTC
TRBJ1-5 - TRBV21-1 - CASSKERRDQPQHF TGTGCCAGCAGCAAAGAGAGACGGGATCAGCCCCAGCATTTT
TRBJ2-2 - TRBV6-5 - CASHQGPGELFF TGTGCCAGCCATCAGGGCCCCGGGGAGCTGTTTTTT
TRBJ2-1 TRBD2 TRBV7-8 - CASSLVGGRPDNEQFF TGTGCCAGCAGCTTAGTGGGCGGGAGGCCTGACAATGAGCAGTTCTTC
TRBJ2-7 TRBD2 TRBV19 - CASRTGTGTSGSTYEQYF TGTGCCAGTAGGACAGGAACCGGGACTAGCGGGAGTACCTACGAGCAGTACTTC
TRBJ1-1 TRBD1 TRBV2 - CASSDTRGDTEAFF TGTGCCAGCAGTGATACCAGGGGGGACACTGAAGCTTTCTTT
TRBJ2-7 TRBD2 TRBV9 - CASSISSGPSYEQYF TGTGCCAGCAGCATCTCTAGCGGGCCCTCCTACGAGCAGTACTTC
TRBJ1-5 TRBD1 TRBV18 - CASSPETGGQQPQHF TGTGCCAGCTCACCAGAGACAGGGGGCCAACAGCCCCAGCATTTT
TRBJ1-1 TRBD1 TRBV6-1 - CASRTGLFDTEAFF TGTGCCAGCAGGACAGGGCTGTTTGACACTGAAGCTTTCTTT
TRBJ2-5 - TRBV7-6 - CASSLGGVRKTQYF TGTGCCAGCAGCTTAGGGGGAGTTCGAAAGACCCAGTACTTC
TRBJ2-2 - TRBV5-1 - CASSLLGNSYPGELFF TGCGCCAGCAGCTTGCTCGGGAACAGTTACCCCGGGGAGCTGTTTTTT
TRBJ2-5 TRBD2 TRBV4-2 - CASSQESAGGPTETQYF TGTGCCAGCAGCCAGGAATCGGCGGGAGGGCCGACGGAGACCCAGTACTTC
TRBJ1-3 - TRBV7-2 - CASSSQGGGNTIYF TGTGCCAGCAGCTCCCAGGGAGGCGGAAACACCATATATTTT
TRBJ1-2 - TRBV19 - CASSMGRDGYGYTF TGTGCCAGTAGTATGGGCCGAGACGGCTATGGCTACACCTTC
TRBJ2-5 - TRBV5-6 - CASSYKPTSPQETQYF TGTGCCAGCAGCTACAAACCCACTAGTCCCCAAGAGACCCAGTACTTC
TRBJ2-3 TRBD1 TRBV7-9 - CASSLGDRATDTQYF TGTGCCAGCAGCTTGGGGGACAGGGCTACAGATACGCAGTATTTT
TRBJ1-2 - TRBV2 - CASEGTAGEGYTF TGTGCCAGCGAGGGGACGGCAGGGGAGGGCTACACCTTC
TRBJ2-7 TRBD2 TRBV7-9 medium-sized CASKQRGEQYF TGTGCCAGCAAACAGCGGGGCGAGCAGTACTTC
TRBJ1-5 TRBD1 TRBV19 - CASSMGTGGYQPQHF TGTGCCAGTAGTATGGGGACAGGTGGGTATCAGCCCCAGCATTTT
TRBJ1-2 - TRBV4-1 - CASSPSLRQDPYGYTF TGCGCCAGCAGCCCGAGCTTACGACAGGATCCTTATGGCTACACCTTC
TRBJ2-7 TRBD1 TRBV27 - CASSLTGTGAYEQYF TGTGCCAGCAGCCTAACCGGGACAGGAGCCTACGAGCAGTACTTC
TRBJ2-7 - TRBV18 - CASSQSQISSYEQYF TGTGCCAGCTCACAATCTCAGATAAGCTCCTACGAGCAGTACTTC
TRBJ2-1 TRBD2 TRBV7-2 - CASSFSGFYNEQFF TGTGCCAGCAGCTTTAGCGGGTTTTACAATGAGCAGTTCTTC
TRBJ1-6 - TRBV9 - CASSASGDSYNPPLHF TGTGCCAGCAGCGCATCCGGGGACTCCTATAATCCACCCCTCCACTTT
TRBJ2-1 TRBD2 TRBV27 - CASNRGLLSGNPYNEQFF TGTGCCAGCAATAGGGGACTACTTAGCGGGAATCCCTACAATGAGCAGTTCTTC
TRBJ2-2 TRBD1 TRBV7-3 - CASSSTGTGFRDVGELFF TGTGCCAGCAGCTCGACCGGGACAGGGTTTCGTGACGTCGGGGAGCTGTTTTTT
TRBJ1-2 - TRBV5-1 - CASSPTGTYGYTF TGCGCCAGCAGCCCAACAGGGACCTATGGCTACACCTTC
TRBJ1-5 - TRBV18 - CASSPSTGSNQPQHF TGTGCCAGCTCACCATCTACAGGGAGCAATCAGCCCCAGCATTTT